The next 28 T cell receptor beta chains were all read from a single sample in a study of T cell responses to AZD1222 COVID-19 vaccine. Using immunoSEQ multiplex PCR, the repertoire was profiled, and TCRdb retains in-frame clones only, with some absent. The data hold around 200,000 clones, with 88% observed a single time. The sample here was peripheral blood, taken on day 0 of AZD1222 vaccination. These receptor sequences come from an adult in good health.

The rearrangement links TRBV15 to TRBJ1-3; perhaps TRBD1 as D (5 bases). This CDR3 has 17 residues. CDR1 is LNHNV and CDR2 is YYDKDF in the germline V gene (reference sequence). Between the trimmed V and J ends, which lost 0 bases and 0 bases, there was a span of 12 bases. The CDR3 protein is CATSRDRGRASGNTIYF. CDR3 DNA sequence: TGTGCCACCAGCAGAGATCGGGGACGGGCCTCTGGAAACACCATATATTTT.

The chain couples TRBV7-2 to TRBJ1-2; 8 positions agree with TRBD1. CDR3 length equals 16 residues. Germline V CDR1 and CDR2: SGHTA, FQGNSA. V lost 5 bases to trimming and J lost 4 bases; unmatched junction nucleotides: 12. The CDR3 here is CASSLASGTGTYGYTF. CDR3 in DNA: TGTGCCAGCAGCCTCGCCTCCGGGACAGGCACCTATGGCTACACCTTC.

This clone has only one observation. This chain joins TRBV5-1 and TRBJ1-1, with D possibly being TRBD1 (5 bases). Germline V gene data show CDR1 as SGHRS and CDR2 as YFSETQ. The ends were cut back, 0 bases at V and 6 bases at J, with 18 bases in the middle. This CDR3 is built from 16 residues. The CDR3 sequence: CASSLAFGWGLAEAFF. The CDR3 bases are TGCGCCAGCAGCTTGGCCTTCGGGTGGGGGTTAGCTGAAGCTTTCTTT.

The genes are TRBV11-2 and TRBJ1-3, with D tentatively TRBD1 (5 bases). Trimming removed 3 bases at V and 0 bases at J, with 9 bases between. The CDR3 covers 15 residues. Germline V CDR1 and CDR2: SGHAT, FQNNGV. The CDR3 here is CASSLGPLSGNTIYF. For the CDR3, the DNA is TGTGCCAGCAGCTTGGGACCGCTCTCTGGAAACACCATATATTTT.

CDR3 coding DNA: TGTGCCAGCAGCCAAGATCACGGGGGACGCGGCTACACCTTC. This gives the protein CASSQDHGGRGYTF. This chain uses TRBV3-1 (or the pseudogene TRBV3-2) with TRBJ1-2; a weak D match, TRBD1 (5 bases). The CDR3 extends over 14 amino acids. CDR1 is LGHDT, CDR2 YNNKEL, per germline (reference sequence). Trimming took 0 bases from V and 8 from J, leaving 13 bases between them.

The CDR3 spells CASSQEGSGLHSYEQYF. In DNA form, the CDR3 reads TGCGCCAGCAGCCAAGAAGGATCGGGATTACACTCCTACGAGCAGTACTTC. This sequence joins TRBV4-3 and TRBJ2-7, with a tentative D call TRBD2 (5 bases). Germline-derived CDR1 and CDR2 are LGHNA and YSLEER. This CDR3 region has 17 residues. V lost 0 bases and J lost 0, with 15 bases in between.

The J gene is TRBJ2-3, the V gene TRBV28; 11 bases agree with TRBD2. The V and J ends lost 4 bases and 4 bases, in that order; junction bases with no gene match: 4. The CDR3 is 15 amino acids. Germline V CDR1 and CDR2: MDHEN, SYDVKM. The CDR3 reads CASSSLAGDSDTQYF. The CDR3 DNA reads TGTGCCAGCAGTTCACTAGCGGGGGATTCAGATACGCAGTATTTT.

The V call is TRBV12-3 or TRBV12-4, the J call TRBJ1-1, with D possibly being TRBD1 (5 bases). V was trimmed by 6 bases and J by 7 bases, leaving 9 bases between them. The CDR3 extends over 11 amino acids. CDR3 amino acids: CASSRQSEAFF. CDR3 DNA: TGTGCCAGCAGCCGACAGAGTGAAGCTTTCTTT.

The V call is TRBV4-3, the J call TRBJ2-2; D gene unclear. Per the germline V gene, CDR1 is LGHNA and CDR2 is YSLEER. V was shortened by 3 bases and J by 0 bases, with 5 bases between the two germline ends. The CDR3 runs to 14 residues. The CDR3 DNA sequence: TGCGCCAGCAGCCAGTCCTCGAACACCGGGGAGCTGTTTTTT. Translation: CASSQSSNTGELFF.

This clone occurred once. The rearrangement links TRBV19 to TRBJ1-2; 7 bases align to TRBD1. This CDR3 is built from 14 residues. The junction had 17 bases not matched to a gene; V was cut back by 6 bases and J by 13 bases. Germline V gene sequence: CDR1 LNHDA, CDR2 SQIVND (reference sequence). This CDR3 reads CASSSGQHSSGGTF. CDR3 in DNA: TGTGCCAGTAGCTCGGGACAGCACTCCTCAGGGGGCACCTTC.

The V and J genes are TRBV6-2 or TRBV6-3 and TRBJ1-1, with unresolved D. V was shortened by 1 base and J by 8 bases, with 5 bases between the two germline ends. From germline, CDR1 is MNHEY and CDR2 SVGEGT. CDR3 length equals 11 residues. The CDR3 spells CASSYYDEAFF. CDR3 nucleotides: TGTGCCAGCAGTTACTACGACGAAGCTTTCTTT.

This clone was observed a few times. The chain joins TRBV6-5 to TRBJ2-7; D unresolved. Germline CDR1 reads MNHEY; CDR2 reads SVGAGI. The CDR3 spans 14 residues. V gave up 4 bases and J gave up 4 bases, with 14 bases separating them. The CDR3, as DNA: TGTGCCAGCAGTTTTCAACCACCCCCATACGAGCAGTACTTC. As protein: CASSFQPPPYEQYF.

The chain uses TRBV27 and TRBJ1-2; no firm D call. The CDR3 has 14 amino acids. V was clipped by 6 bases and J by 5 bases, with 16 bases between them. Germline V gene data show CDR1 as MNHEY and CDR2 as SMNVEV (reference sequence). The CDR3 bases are TGTGCCAGCAGGGGTGACGGGTCATATTATGGCTACACCTTC. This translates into CASRGDGSYYGYTF.

CDR3 coding DNA: TGTGCCAGCAGTGAATTAGGGTGGGGACAGGCGAACACCGGGGAGCTGTTTTTT. As protein: CASSELGWGQANTGELFF. The chain is built from TRBV6-1 and TRBJ2-2; 8 positions agree with TRBD1. The CDR3 runs 18 residues. The germline V gene has CDR1 MNHNS and CDR2 SASEGT. V was pared by 2 bases and J by 0 bases, with 8 bases of the junction left unmatched.

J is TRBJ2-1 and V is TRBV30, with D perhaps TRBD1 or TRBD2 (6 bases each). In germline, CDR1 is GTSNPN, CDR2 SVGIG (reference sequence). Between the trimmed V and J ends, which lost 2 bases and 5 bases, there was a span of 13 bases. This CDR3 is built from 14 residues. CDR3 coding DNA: TGTGCCTGGAGTTTTGGCGGGACAAACAATGAGCAGTTCTTC. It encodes CAWSFGGTNNEQFF.

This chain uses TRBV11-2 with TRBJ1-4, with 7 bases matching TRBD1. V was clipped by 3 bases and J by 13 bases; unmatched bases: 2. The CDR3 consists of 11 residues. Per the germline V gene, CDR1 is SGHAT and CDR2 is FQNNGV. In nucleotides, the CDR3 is TGTGCCAGCAGCTTCCGACAGGGACTGTTTTTT. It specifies CASSFRQGLFF.

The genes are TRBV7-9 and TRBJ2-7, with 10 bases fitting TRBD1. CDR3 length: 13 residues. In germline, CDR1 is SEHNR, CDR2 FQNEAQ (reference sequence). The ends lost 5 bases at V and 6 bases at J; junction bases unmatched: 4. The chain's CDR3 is CASSVTGGGEQYF. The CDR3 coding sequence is TGTGCCAGCAGCGTGACAGGGGGCGGCGAGCAGTACTTC. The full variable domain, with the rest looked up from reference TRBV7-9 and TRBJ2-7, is DTGVSQNPRHKITKRGQNVTFRCDPISEHNRLYWYRQTLGQGPEFLTYFQNEAQLEKSRLLSDRFSAERPKGSFSTLEIQRTEQGDSAMYLCASSVTGGGEQYFGPGTRLTVT.

The CDR3: CASSLIQGSYNEQFF. CDR3 DNA: TGCGCCAGCAGCTTGATACAGGGCTCCTACAATGAGCAGTTCTTC. The J gene is TRBJ2-1, the V gene TRBV5-1; tentative D call: TRBD1 (6 bases). The CDR3 covers 15 residues. Looked up from germline, CDR1 is SGHRS and CDR2 is YFSETQ. V was pared by 1 base and J by 0 bases, with 8 bases between.

The CDR3 region is CASSRPTGPNTEAFF. CDR3 coding DNA: TGTGCCAGCAGCCGCCCGACAGGGCCTAACACTGAAGCTTTCTTT. The rearrangement uses TRBV3-1 (or the pseudogene TRBV3-2) and TRBJ1-1, with 7 bases identical to TRBD1. This CDR3 is 15 amino acids long. The V gene's germline CDR1 is LGHDT and CDR2 YNNKEL (reference sequence). V gave up 4 bases and J gave up 2 bases; unmatched junction bases: 7.

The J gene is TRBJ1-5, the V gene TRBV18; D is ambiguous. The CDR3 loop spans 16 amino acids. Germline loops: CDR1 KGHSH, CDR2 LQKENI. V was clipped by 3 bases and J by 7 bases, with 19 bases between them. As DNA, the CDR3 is TGTGCCAGCTCACCGGCTGACGGGGTCTCCGGCCAGCCCCAGCATTTT. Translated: CASSPADGVSGQPQHF.

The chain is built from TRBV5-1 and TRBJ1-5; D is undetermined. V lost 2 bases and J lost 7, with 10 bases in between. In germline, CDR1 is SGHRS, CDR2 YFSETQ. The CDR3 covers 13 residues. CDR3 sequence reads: CASSFGREQPQHF. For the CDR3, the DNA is TGCGCCAGCAGCTTCGGTAGGGAACAGCCCCAGCATTTT.

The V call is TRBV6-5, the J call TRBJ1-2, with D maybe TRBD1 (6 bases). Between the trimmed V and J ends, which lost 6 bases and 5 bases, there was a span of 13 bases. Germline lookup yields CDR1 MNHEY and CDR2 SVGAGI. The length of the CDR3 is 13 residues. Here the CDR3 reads CASRPGHGYGYTF. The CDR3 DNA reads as TGTGCCAGCAGACCGGGACATGGATATGGCTACACCTTC.

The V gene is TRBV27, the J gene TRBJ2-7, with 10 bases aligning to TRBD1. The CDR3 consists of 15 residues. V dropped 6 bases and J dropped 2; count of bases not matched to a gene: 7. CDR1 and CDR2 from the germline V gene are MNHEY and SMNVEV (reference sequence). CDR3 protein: CASSQGQGYTYEQYF. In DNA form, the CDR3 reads TGTGCCAGCAGCCAGGGACAGGGGTACACCTACGAGCAGTACTTC.

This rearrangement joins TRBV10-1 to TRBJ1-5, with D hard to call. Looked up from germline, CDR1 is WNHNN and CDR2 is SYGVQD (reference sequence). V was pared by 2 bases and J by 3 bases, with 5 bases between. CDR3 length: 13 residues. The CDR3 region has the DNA TGCGCCAGCAGTGAGGACACCAATCAGCCCCAGCATTTT. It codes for CASSEDTNQPQHF.

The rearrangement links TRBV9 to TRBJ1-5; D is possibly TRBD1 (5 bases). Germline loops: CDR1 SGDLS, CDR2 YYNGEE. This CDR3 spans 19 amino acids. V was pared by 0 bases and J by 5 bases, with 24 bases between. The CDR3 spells CASSVVDKVIYLDYQPQHF. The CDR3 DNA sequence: TGTGCCAGCAGCGTAGTGGACAAGGTCATTTACCTAGATTATCAGCCCCAGCATTTT.

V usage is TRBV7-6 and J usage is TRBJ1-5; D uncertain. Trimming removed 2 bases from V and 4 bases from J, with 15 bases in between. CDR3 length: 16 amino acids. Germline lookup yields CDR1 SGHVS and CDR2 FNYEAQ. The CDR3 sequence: CASSLLLTVDNQPQHF. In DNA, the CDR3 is TGTGCCAGCAGCTTATTATTGACGGTCGATAATCAGCCCCAGCATTTT.

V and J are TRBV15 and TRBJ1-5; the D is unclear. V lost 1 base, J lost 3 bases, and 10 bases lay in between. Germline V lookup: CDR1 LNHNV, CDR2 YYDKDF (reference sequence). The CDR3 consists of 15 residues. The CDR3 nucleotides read TGTGCCACCAGCAGAGTGGACTCCCCCAATCAGCCCCAGCATTTT. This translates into CATSRVDSPNQPQHF.

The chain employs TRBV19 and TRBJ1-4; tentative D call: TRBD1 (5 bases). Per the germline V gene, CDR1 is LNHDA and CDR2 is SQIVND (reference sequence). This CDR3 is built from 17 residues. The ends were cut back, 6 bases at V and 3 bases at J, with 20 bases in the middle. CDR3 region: CASRGRQLLASNEKLFF. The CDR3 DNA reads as TGTGCCAGTAGGGGAAGACAGCTGCTCGCGTCTAATGAAAAACTGTTTTTT.